These T cell receptor beta chains were read from a single sample in a study of human CD8 memory T cell subsets. TCRdb re-called the 5' RACE reads; every CDR3 protein appears as one record, without DNA. This specimen shows roughly 10,000 distinct CDR3 sequences; the ten leading clones hold 20% to 25%. The sample comprised CD8+ T cells from PBMCs. The origin of the receptors is a human donor in good health. Each CDR3 is given with its conserved first and last residue. The size of a clone is reported for some rows only, either as once, few or many, or as a class for expanded clones.

>TRBJ2-2|.|TRBV3-1
CASSQATGTGNTGELFF
>TRBJ2-7|.|TRBV5-1
CASSNEWDSYEQYF
>TRBJ2-7|.|TRBV28
CASSFPTNSIIYEYF
>TRBJ2-3|.|TRBV4-1
CASSQDPGSLTDTQYF
>TRBJ2-1|.|TRBV2
CASMGAIDEQFF
>TRBJ1-2|.|TRBV7-8
CASSPDRTARNYGYTF
>TRBJ2-5|.|TRBV27
CASSHQTGTVQETQYF
>TRBJ2-3|.|TRBV11-2
CASSSTGATQYF
>TRBJ2-5|.|TRBV27
CASKGGGFQETQYF
>TRBJ2-7|.|TRBV27
CASSLTRSYEQYF
>TRBJ1-4|.|TRBV6-1
CASRLTAGGEKLFF
>TRBJ2-2|.|TRBV15
CATSRETGELFF
>TRBJ2-2|.|TRBV12-5
CASSTGDFLTGELFF
>TRBJ2-3|.|TRBV7-8
CASSFLGNSGGPTDTQYF
>TRBJ2-3|medium-sized|TRBV20-1
CSARDERTGRTDTQYF
>TRBJ2-7|medium-sized|TRBV19
CASSSGGNNYEQYF
>TRBJ1-5|medium-sized|TRBV5-1
CASSFGDSNQPQHF
>TRBJ2-1|.|TRBV27
CASSPRLGGGENEQFF
>TRBJ1-2|.|TRBV13
CASTSDRTNYGYTF
>TRBJ2-3|.|TRBV4-2
CASSQIGTGTTDTQYF
>TRBJ1-5|.|TRBV12-3/TRBV12-4
CASTLGGPNQPQHF
>TRBJ2-7|.|TRBV11-2
CASSLNSPLGEQYF
>TRBJ1-2|medium-sized|TRBV6-5
CASSYFKSYGYTF
>TRBJ2-3|.|TRBV7-9
CASSSVMAGTDTQYF
>TRBJ1-5|.|TRBV18
CASSPPDGLGNQPQHF
>TRBJ1-2|.|TRBV20-1
CSAIGPTADYYGYTF
>TRBJ2-1|.|TRBV20-1
CSARGNLAAMVRYEQFF
>TRBJ2-7|.|TRBV14
CASSQDSGPGQGAYEQYF
>TRBJ2-7|.|TRBV28
CASSSRDRSYEQYF
>TRBJ1-5|medium-sized|TRBV4-1
CASSPEARVRQPQHF
>TRBJ1-2|.|TRBV20-1
CSAPLWYTGANYGYTF
>TRBJ2-7|.|TRBV27
CASSLGELREQYF
>TRBJ2-1|medium-sized|TRBV28
CASSLGQARYNEQFF
>TRBJ2-7|.|TRBV5-1
CASSGRMQGRIYEQYF
>TRBJ2-3|.|TRBV24-1
CATSGMAGEADTQYF
>TRBJ1-1|.|TRBV12-3/TRBV12-4
CASSPTGSRGTEAFF
>TRBJ2-7|.|TRBV28
CASTAGHMYEQYF
>TRBJ2-7|.|TRBV28
CASSLGGLAGGSFYEQYF
>TRBJ2-3|.|TRBV13
CASSLEPNTQYF
>TRBJ2-3|.|TRBV2
CASSQGASTDTQYF
>TRBJ1-4|medium-sized|TRBV14
CASSQERTVWEEKLFF
>TRBJ2-2|.|TRBV24-1
CATSRAENTGELFF
>TRBJ1-1|medium-sized|TRBV5-6
CASSFGGADTEAFF
>TRBJ1-1|.|TRBV4-1
CASSQDRGPTEAFF
>TRBJ1-4|.|TRBV6-5
CASSYSMGEKLFF
>TRBJ2-3|.|TRBV4-3
CASSQDAAGTVTDTQYF
>TRBJ2-7|.|TRBV11-2
CASSFGGGPYEQYF
>TRBJ1-2|.|TRBV5-1
CASSLRRESDRPGGYTF
>TRBJ2-3|.|TRBV2
CASKRGDTQYF
>TRBJ1-1|large|TRBV10-2
CASSESGGAGTEAFF
>TRBJ2-3|.|TRBV4-1
CASSQVEGGTDTQYF
>TRBJ2-1|.|TRBV6-2/TRBV6-3
CASSTSGSGNEQFF
>TRBJ1-4|.|TRBV21-1
CASSKDRENEKLFF
>TRBJ2-5|medium-sized|TRBV27
CASSYGNQETQYF
>TRBJ2-1|.|TRBV21-1
CAPRPVKHNEQFF